The 24 T cell receptor beta chains presented below share a single source sample, sequenced in a study of blood T cell repertoires in COVID-19. Libraries were prepared by immunoSEQ multiplex PCR; TCRdb keeps only in-frame clonotypes and omits some of them. This sample has roughly 140,000 clones, with approximately 80% found just once. Sequencing input: peripheral blood. These receptors were collected from a woman aged 80 or over in a cohort sampled during active or convalescent COVID-19.

The chain is built from TRBV19 and TRBJ1-5; 8 bases match TRBD1. V was clipped by 1 base and J by 6 bases; unmatched bases: 14. The CDR3 totals 18 residues. CDR1 and CDR2 (germline): LNHDA, SQIVND (reference sequence). The CDR3 loop is CASSIARLDRDGRQPQHF. The CDR3 DNA sequence: TGTGCCAGTAGTATAGCTCGCCTGGACAGGGACGGTCGTCAGCCCCAGCATTTT. Variable domain in full (rest from reference TRBV19 and TRBJ1-5): DGGITQSPKYLFRKEGQNVTLSCEQNLNHDAMYWYRQDPGQGLRLIYYSQIVNDFQKGDIAEGYSVSREKKESFPLTVTSAQKNPTAFYLCASSIARLDRDGRQPQHFGDGTRLSIL.

The chain uses TRBV28 and TRBJ1-1; no clear D. Germline CDR1 and CDR2: MDHEN and SYDVKM. The CDR3 totals 14 residues. The V end was cut by 1 base, the J end by 1 base, with 7 bases between. This chain's CDR3 is CASSLYSRNTEAFF. Here the CDR3 DNA reads TGTGCCAGCAGTTTATATAGCAGGAACACTGAAGCTTTCTTT.

The chain joins TRBV9 to TRBJ2-7; 9 nucleotides agree with TRBD1. CDR1 is SGDLS and CDR2 is YYNGEE in the germline V gene. Trimming cost V 4 bases and J 3 bases; bases outside gene matches: 8. The CDR3 runs to 15 residues. CDR3 amino acids: CASSLGDRVVYEQYF. CDR3 nucleotide sequence: TGTGCCAGCAGCTTAGGGGACAGGGTAGTCTACGAGCAGTACTTC.

This clone was observed a single time. V and J are TRBV6-1 and TRBJ2-5; the D is unclear. This CDR3 region has 14 residues. Germline V gene lookup returns CDR1 MNHNS and CDR2 SASEGT. The V end lost 1 base, the J end lost 7 bases, and 13 bases lay between the germline ends. CDR3 coding DNA: TGTGCCAGCAGTGAAGTAGAAGAGGTCGGGACCCAGTACTTC. Translation gives CASSEVEEVGTQYF.

This sequence joins TRBV18 and TRBJ2-1; 7 bases agree with TRBD1. V dropped 5 bases and J dropped 5; count of bases not matched to a gene: 3. Germline-derived CDR1 and CDR2 are KGHSH and LQKENI. This CDR3 is 13 amino acids long. The CDR3 here is CASSSDRNNEQFF. The CDR3 nucleotides are TGTGCCAGCTCATCGGACAGGAACAATGAGCAGTTCTTC.

This chain's CDR3 is CASSLTSGGLAFF. CDR3 coding DNA: TGTGCCAGCAGCTTAACTAGCGGGGGCCTAGCGTTCTTC. The rearrangement links TRBV7-2 to TRBJ2-1; TRBD2 aligns across 11 bases. There are 13 residues in the CDR3. V shed 2 bases and J 15 bases; nucleotides not matched to a gene: 6. Germline CDR1 reads SGHTA; CDR2 reads FQGNSA. The full variable domain, in which reference TRBV7-2 and TRBJ2-1 provide the parts outside the CDR3, is GAGVSQSPSNKVTEKGKDVELRCDPISGHTALYWYRQSLGQGLEFLIYFQGNSAPDKSGLPSDRFSAERTGGSVSTLTIQRTQQEDSAVYLCASSLTSGGLAFFGPGTRLTVL.

This clone occurred a few times. CDR3 DNA: TGCGCCAGTCTCGGACAGGGAGACATTAGAACAGATACGAATGAGCAGTTCTTC. Its protein is CASLGQGDIRTDTNEQFF. The rearrangement joins TRBV23-1 to TRBJ2-1; the match to TRBD1 covers 8 bases. TRBV23-1 carries the ORF label, with uncertain function. The CDR3 extends over 18 amino acids. V trimming: 9 bases; J trimming: 7 bases; junction bases outside the gene matches: 23.

As DNA, the CDR3 is TGTGCCAGCAGCTCCCGACAGGGGTCCTACGAGCAGTACTTC. Protein product: CASSSRQGSYEQYF. This chain joins TRBV7-8 and TRBJ2-7; TRBD1 agrees at 8 bases. Germline-derived CDR1 and CDR2 are SGHVS and FQNEAQ. This CDR3 spans 14 amino acids. J gave up 1 base and V 4 bases, and 3 bases lay outside the gene matches.

Only one count was recorded for this clone. The V gene is TRBV2, the J gene TRBJ2-1; TRBD2 matches 13 bases. The CDR3 has 21 residues. Germline CDR1 and CDR2: SNHLY and FYNNEI. Trimming removed 6 bases from V and 5 bases from J; junction bases left unmatched: 22. The CDR3 protein is CASSRLRKGLAGNNINNEQFF. The CDR3, as DNA: TGTGCCAGCAGCCGCCTTCGTAAGGGACTAGCGGGGAACAACATTAACAATGAGCAGTTCTTC.

This clone was seen a handful of times. The genes are TRBV27 and TRBJ2-7; a weak D match, TRBD2 (5 bases). V was trimmed by 6 bases and J by 3 bases, leaving 24 bases between them. The CDR3 has 17 residues. Germline CDR1 is MNHEY and CDR2 is SMNVEV (reference sequence). The CDR3 is CASSTRIPHRRGYEQYF. In nucleotides, the CDR3 is TGTGCCAGCAGCACCAGAATCCCCCATCGTCGGGGCTACGAGCAGTACTTC.

In DNA, the CDR3 is TGTGCCTGGAGTATCCGGGAGAAGAACACTGAAGCTTTCTTT. It yields the protein CAWSIREKNTEAFF. The V call is TRBV30, the J call TRBJ1-1; D is unresolved. This CDR3 spans 14 amino acids. From germline, CDR1 is GTSNPN and CDR2 SVGIG (reference sequence). With 2 bases removed from V and 1 base from J, the gap between germline ends came to 11 bases.

V gene TRBV4-1 combines with J gene TRBJ2-2; 11 nucleotides align to TRBD2. The CDR3 consists of 17 residues. The germline V gene encodes CDR1 MGHRA and CDR2 YSYEKL. Trimming took 1 base from V and 5 from J; bases not matched to a gene: 6. Here the CDR3 reads CASSQVLAGVGTGELFF. CDR3 sequence (DNA): TGCGCCAGCAGCCAAGTACTAGCGGGGGTAGGGACCGGGGAGCTGTTTTTT.

The V gene is TRBV27, the J gene TRBJ2-7, with 9 positions matching TRBD1. CDR3 length: 16 residues. V lost 6 bases to trimming and J lost 4 bases; unmatched junction nucleotides: 13. Germline V CDR1 and CDR2: MNHEY, SMNVEV (reference sequence). DNA of the CDR3: TGTGCCAGCAGCACTTACAGGGGGCGCCGAGTTTACGAGCAGTACTTC. Translated: CASSTYRGRRVYEQYF.

V and J are TRBV2 and TRBJ2-5; D is unclear. The CDR3 is 12 amino acids. V lost 1 base to trimming and J lost 4 bases, with 4 bases between them. Per the germline V gene, CDR1 is SNHLY and CDR2 is FYNNEI. The CDR3 loop is CASSEGGETQYF. The CDR3 bases are TGTGCCAGCAGTGAAGGAGGAGAGACCCAGTACTTC.

V and J are TRBV15 and TRBJ1-4; D not certain. Deletions cut 1 base from V and 8 bases from J, with 8 bases between. This CDR3 contains 13 residues. From germline, CDR1 is LNHNV and CDR2 YYDKDF (reference sequence). This chain's CDR3 is CATSRAPREKLFF. CDR3 DNA sequence: TGTGCCACCAGCAGAGCCCCTAGGGAAAAACTGTTTTTT.

The gene calls are TRBV4-3 and TRBJ2-1; a possible D gene is TRBD1 (6 bases). Germline loops: CDR1 LGHNA, CDR2 YSLEER. Trimming removed 0 bases at V and 0 bases at J, with 15 bases between. The CDR3 has 18 residues. DNA for the CDR3: TGCGCCAGCAGCCAAGACCTAGGACAGTCGAGCTCCTACAATGAGCAGTTCTTC. It yields the protein CASSQDLGQSSSYNEQFF.

CDR3 DNA: TGTGCCAGCAGTGAAATGGGACAGAACACTGAAGCTTTCTTT. Translating it yields CASSEMGQNTEAFF. The chain combines TRBV6-1 with TRBJ1-1, with D possibly matching TRBD1 (6 bases). The germline gives CDR1 MNHNS, CDR2 SASEGT. Trimming cost V 2 bases and J 1 base, with 8 bases left between them. The CDR3 runs to 14 residues.

V is TRBV12-3 or TRBV12-4 and J is TRBJ1-1; 8 bases are shared with TRBD1. The CDR3 has 12 residues. Unmatched junction bases numbered 1, after V lost 5 bases and J lost 5 bases. CDR3 residues: CASSRQGTEAFF. CDR3 coding DNA: TGTGCCAGCAGTAGACAGGGGACTGAAGCTTTCTTT.

The CDR3 DNA sequence: TGCGCCAGCAGCAGGCGGGACGGGAACACTGAAGCTTTCTTT. Its translation: CASSRRDGNTEAFF. The chain combines TRBV5-1 with TRBJ1-1, with D possibly being TRBD1 (5 bases). Per germline, CDR1 SGHRS and CDR2 YFSETQ. V dropped 4 bases and J dropped 1 base, with 11 bases sitting between them. This CDR3 has 14 residues.

The chain joins TRBV12-3 or TRBV12-4 to TRBJ2-5; D is ambiguous. V lost 5 bases to trimming and J lost 0 bases, with 7 bases between them. CDR3 size: 13 residues. The CDR3 DNA sequence: TGTGCCAGCAGTACACCGTACCAAGAGACCCAGTACTTC. The encoded protein is CASSTPYQETQYF.

The chain combines TRBV7-9 with TRBJ1-3; D is unclear. The CDR3 contains 16 residues. Looked up from germline, CDR1 is SEHNR and CDR2 is FQNEAQ (reference sequence). Trimming removed 3 bases at V and 0 bases at J, with 12 bases between. This CDR3 reads CASSFRAATSGNTIYF. DNA of the CDR3: TGTGCCAGCAGCTTTAGAGCCGCTACCTCTGGAAACACCATATATTTT.

This sequence joins TRBV19 and TRBJ1-4; maybe TRBD1 (6 bases). Germline values: CDR1 LNHDA, CDR2 SQIVND (reference sequence). V shed 6 bases and J shed 0 bases, with 20 bases lying between them. CDR3 length equals 18 residues. This CDR3 is CASSNMGGPRPTNEKLFF. DNA of the CDR3: TGTGCCAGTAGCAATATGGGGGGGCCACGGCCAACTAATGAAAAACTGTTTTTT.

This chain links TRBV27 with TRBJ1-1, with 9 positions matching TRBD1. The germline V gene has CDR1 MNHEY and CDR2 SMNVEV (reference sequence). The CDR3 spans 16 residues. V shed 3 bases and J 2 bases; nucleotides not matched to a gene: 7. The DNA of the CDR3 is TGTGCCAGCAGTTTCTCACTGGGACAGGGTAACACTGAAGCTTTCTTT. It translates to CASSFSLGQGNTEAFF.

The J gene is TRBJ1-5, the V gene TRBV19; 11 bases agree with TRBD1. V was pared by 5 bases and J by 6 bases, with 6 bases of the junction left unmatched. The CDR3 runs 15 residues. Looked up from germline, CDR1 is LNHDA and CDR2 is SQIVND (reference sequence). CDR3 DNA sequence: TGTGCCAGTAGTTCGTGGACAGGGGGCCCTCAGCCCCAGCATTTT. Protein: CASSSWTGGPQPQHF. The whole variable domain, filled in from reference TRBV19 and TRBJ1-5, reads DGGITQSPKYLFRKEGQNVTLSCEQNLNHDAMYWYRQDPGQGLRLIYYSQIVNDFQKGDIAEGYSVSREKKESFPLTVTSAQKNPTAFYLCASSSWTGGPQPQHFGDGTRLSIL.